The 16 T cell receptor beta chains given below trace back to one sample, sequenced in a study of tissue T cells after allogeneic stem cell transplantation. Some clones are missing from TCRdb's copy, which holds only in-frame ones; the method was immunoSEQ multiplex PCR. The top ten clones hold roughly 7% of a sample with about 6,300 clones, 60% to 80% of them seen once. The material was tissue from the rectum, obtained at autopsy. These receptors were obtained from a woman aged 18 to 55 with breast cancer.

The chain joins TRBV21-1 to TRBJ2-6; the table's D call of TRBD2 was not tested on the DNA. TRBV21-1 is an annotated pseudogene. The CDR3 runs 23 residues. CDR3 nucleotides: TGTGCCAGCAGGCGAACCGGGACTAGCGGGAGAAGGGGCCTCCACGCTGGGGCCAACGTCCTGACTTTC. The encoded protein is CASRRTGTSGRRGLHAGANVLTF.

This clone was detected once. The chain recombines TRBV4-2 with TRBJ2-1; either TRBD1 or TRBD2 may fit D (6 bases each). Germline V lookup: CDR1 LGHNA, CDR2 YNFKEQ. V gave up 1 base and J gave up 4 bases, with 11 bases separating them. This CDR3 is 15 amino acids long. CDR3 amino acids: CASSQGGGPYNEQFF. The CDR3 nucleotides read TGTGCCAGCAGCCAAGGTGGGGGGCCTTACAATGAGCAGTTCTTC.

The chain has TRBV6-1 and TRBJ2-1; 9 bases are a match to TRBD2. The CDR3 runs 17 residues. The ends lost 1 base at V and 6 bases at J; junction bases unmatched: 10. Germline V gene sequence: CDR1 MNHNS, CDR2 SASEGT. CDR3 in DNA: TGTGCCAGCAGTGAAGACGGTCGGGAGCGGGGGGTCAATGAGCAGTTCTTC. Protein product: CASSEDGRERGVNEQFF.

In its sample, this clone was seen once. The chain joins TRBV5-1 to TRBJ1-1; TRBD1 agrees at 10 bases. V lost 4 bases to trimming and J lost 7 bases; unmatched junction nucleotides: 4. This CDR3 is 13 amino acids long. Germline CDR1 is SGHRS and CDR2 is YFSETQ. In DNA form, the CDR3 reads TGCGCCAGCAGCACGGGACAGGGGTATGAAGCTTTCTTT. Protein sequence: CASSTGQGYEAFF.

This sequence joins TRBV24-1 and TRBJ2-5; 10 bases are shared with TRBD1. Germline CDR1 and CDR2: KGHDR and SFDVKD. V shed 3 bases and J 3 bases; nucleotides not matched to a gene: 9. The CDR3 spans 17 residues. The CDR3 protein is CATSDNTGTGAEETQYF. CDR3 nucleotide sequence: TGTGCCACCAGTGATAATACCGGGACAGGGGCTGAAGAGACCCAGTACTTC.

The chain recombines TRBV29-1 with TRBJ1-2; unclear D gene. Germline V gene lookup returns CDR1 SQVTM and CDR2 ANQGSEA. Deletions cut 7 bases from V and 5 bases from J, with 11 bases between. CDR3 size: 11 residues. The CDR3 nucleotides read TGCAGCGGGGGAGAGGGTTATGGCTACACCTTC. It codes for CSGGEGYGYTF.

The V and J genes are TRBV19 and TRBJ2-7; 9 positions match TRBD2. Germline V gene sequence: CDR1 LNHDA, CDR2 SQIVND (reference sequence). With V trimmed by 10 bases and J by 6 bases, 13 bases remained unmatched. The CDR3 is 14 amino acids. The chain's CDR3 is CATHSSGGPTEQYF. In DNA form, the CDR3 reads TGTGCCACCCACAGTAGCGGGGGCCCCACCGAGCAGTACTTC.

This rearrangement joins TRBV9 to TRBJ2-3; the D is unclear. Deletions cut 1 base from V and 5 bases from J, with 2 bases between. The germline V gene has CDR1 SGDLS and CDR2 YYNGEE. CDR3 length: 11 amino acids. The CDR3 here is CASSVRDTQYF. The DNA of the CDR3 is TGTGCCAGCAGCGTAAGAGATACGCAGTATTTT. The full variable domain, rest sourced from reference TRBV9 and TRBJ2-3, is DSGVTQTPKHLITATGQRVTLRCSPRSGDLSVYWYQQSLDQGLQFLIQYYNGEERAKGNILERFSAQQFPDLHSELNLSSLELGDSALYFCASSVRDTQYFGPGTRLTVL.

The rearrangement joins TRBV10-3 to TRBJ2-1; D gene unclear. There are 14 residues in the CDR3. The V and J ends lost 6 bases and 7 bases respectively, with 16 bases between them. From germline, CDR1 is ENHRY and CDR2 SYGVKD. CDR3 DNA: TGTGCCATCAGCCCTGAGGCCCAAGGGAATGAGCAGTTCTTC. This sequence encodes CAISPEAQGNEQFF.

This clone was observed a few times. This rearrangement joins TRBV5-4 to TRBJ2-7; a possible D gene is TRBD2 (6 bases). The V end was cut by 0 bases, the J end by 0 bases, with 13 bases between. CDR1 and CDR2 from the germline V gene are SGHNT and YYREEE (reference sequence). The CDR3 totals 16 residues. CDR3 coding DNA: TGTGCCAGCAGCTTGGGGCTAGCGTCCCACTCCTACGAGCAGTACTTC. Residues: CASSLGLASHSYEQYF.

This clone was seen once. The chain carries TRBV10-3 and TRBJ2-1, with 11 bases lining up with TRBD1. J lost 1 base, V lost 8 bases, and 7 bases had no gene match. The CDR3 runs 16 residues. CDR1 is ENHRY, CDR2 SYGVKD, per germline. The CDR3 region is CAIAGTGGGSYNEQFF. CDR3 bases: TGTGCCATCGCTGGGACAGGGGGAGGATCCTACAATGAGCAGTTCTTC.

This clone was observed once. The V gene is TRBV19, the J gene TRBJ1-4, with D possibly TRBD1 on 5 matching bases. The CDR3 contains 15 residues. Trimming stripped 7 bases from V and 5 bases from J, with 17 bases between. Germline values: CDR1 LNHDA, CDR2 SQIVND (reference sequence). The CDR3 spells CASNPRAGINEKLFF. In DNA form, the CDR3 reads TGTGCCAGTAACCCACGGGCAGGGATCAATGAAAAACTGTTTTTT. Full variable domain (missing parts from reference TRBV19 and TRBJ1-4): DGGITQSPKYLFRKEGQNVTLSCEQNLNHDAMYWYRQDPGQGLRLIYYSQIVNDFQKGDIAEGYSVSREKKESFPLTVTSAQKNPTAFYLCASNPRAGINEKLFFGSGTQLSVL.

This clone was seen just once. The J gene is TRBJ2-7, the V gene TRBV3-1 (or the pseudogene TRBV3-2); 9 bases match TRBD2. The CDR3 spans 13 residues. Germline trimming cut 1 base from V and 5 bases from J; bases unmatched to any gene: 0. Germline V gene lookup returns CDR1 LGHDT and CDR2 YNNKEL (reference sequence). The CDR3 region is CASSQGTSDEQYF. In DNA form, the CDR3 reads TGTGCCAGCAGCCAAGGGACTAGCGACGAGCAGTACTTC.

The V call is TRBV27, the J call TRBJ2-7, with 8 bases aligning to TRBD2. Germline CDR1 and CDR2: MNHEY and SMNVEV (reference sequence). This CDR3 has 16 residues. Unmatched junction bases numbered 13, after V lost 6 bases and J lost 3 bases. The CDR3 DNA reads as TGTGCCAGCAGCTCCCTTAGGCGGGGGGTAAACTACGAGCAGTACTTC. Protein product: CASSSLRRGVNYEQYF.

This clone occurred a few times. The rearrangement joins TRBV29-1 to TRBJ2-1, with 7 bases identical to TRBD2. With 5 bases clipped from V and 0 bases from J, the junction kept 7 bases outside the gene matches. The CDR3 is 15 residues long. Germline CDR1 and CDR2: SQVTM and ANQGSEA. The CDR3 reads CSVTGLTSSYNEQFF. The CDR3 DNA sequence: TGCAGCGTTACGGGACTAACGAGCTCCTACAATGAGCAGTTCTTC.

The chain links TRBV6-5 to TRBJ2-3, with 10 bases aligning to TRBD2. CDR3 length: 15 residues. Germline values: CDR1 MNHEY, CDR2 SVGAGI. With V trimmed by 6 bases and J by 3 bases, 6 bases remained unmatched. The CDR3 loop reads CASSGTSAVTDTQYF. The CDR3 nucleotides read TGTGCCAGCAGCGGGACTAGCGCGGTTACAGATACGCAGTATTTT.